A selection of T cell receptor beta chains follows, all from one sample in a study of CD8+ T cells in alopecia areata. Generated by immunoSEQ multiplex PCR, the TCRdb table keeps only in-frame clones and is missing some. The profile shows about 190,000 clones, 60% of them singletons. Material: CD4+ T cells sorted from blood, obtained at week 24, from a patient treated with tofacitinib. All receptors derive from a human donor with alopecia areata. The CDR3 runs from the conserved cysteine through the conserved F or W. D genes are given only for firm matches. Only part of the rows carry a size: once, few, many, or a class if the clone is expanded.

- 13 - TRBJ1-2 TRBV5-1 TGCGCCACTCGACCTCTCGGGGAGTATGGCTACACCTTC CATRPLGEYGYTF
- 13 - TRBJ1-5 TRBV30 TGTGCCTGGAGTGTAAGAGCGGGACAGCCCCAGCATTTT CAWSVRAGQPQHF
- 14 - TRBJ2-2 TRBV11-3 TGTGCCAGCAGCTTGGGCCTCAACACCGGGGAGCTGTTTTTT CASSLGLNTGELFF
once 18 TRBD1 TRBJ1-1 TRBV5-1 TGCGCCAGCAGCTCACCAAAACAGGGGGCCGTGCCGGACACTGAAGCTTTCTTT CASSSPKQGAVPDTEAFF
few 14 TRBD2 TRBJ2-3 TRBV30 TGTGCCTGGACACCGGGGGGGCGCGCAGATACGCAGTATTTT CAWTPGGRADTQYF
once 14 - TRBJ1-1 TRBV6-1 TGTGCCAGCAGTGACAGTCTGGAGGGGACTGAAGCTTTCTTT CASSDSLEGTEAFF
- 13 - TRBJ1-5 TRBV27 TGTGCCAGCAGCCCGCGGCGCAATCAGCCCCAGCATTTT CASSPRRNQPQHF
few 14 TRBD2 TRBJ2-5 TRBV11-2 TGTGCCAGCAGCTTCGGCGGGGGGGTAGAGACCCAGTACTTC CASSFGGGVETQYF
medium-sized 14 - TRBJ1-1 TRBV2 TGTGCCAGCAGCGTAGGGATGCCGAACACTGAAGCTTTCTTT CASSVGMPNTEAFF
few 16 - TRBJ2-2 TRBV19 TGTGCCAGTAGTATAAAAAGACAGATTTCTCCCGGGGAGCTGTTTTTT CASSIKRQISPGELFF
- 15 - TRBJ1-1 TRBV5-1 TGCGCCAGCAGTTACCGGGCGGGGGCAAACACTGAAGCTTTCTTT CASSYRAGANTEAFF
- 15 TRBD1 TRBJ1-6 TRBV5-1 TGCGCCAGCAGCTTGGGACAGGGTAATAATTCACCCCTCCACTTT CASSLGQGNNSPLHF
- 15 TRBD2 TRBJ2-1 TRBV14 TGTGCCAGCAGCCAGATGGGACTAGCGGGGAGTGAGCAGTTCTTC CASSQMGLAGSEQFF
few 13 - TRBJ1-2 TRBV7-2 TGTGCCAGCAGCCAGACACTGAGCTATGGCTACACCTTC CASSQTLSYGYTF
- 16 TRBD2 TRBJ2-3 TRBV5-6 TGTGCCAGCAGCTTGGGACTAGCGGGGTTGCCAGATACGCAGTATTTT CASSLGLAGLPDTQYF
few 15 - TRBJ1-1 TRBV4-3 TGCGCCAGCAGCCAAGAAGTGGGGGCACGGACTGAAGCTTTCTTT CASSQEVGARTEAFF
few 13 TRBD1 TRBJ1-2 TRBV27 TGTGCCAGCAGTCCCGGGACAGTGGGGGGCTACACCTTC CASSPGTVGGYTF
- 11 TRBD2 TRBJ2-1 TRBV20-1 TGCAGTGCTAGATCACCGGGACTACCGTTCTTC CSARSPGLPFF
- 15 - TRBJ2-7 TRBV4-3 TGCGCCAGCAGCCAAGTGTGGGGAACCCCCTACGAGCAGTACTTC CASSQVWGTPYEQYF
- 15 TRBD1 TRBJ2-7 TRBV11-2 TGTGCCAGCAGCTTAGAACAGGGGATGGGCTACGAGCAGTACTTC CASSLEQGMGYEQYF
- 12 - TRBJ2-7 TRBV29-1 TGCAGCGTTTGGGTCGACTCCTACGAGCAGTACTTC CSVWVDSYEQYF
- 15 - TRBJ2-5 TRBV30 TGTGCCTGGAGTGTAGGGGCAGGAATTGCAGAGACCCAGTACTTC CAWSVGAGIAETQYF
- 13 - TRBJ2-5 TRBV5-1 TGCGCCAGCAGCCCGGCCGGTGGGGAGACCCAGTACTTC CASSPAGGETQYF
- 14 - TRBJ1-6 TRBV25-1 TGTGCCAGCAGTGGGGGCCCCTCCGGTTCACCCCTCCACTTT CASSGGPSGSPLHF
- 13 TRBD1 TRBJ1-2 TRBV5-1 TGCGCCAGCAGCTTGGAACAGGGGGACGGCTACACCTTC CASSLEQGDGYTF